This TCR beta chain was sequenced in a study of blood T cell repertoires in COVID-19. This clone has a handful of counts. The authors' processing: Amplifying reference gene primers gave estimates of nucleated cell counts. Produced via immunoSEQ multiplex PCR; TCRdb's table is partial and in-frame only. The V and J calls and clone size are taken from that table; D and trimming were inferred from the DNA. The table records approximately 270,000 clones, about 85% of them present only once. The CDR3 runs to 16 residues. The V end was cut by 4 bases, the J end by 7 bases, with 20 bases between. Germline V CDR1 and CDR2: LGHDT, YNNKEL (reference sequence).

The material sequenced was peripheral blood. The receptor was isolated from a human donor with COVID-19, enrolled during active disease. The donor label of this sample is uncertain. V is TRBV3-1 (or the pseudogene TRBV3-2) and J is TRBJ2-1, with D possibly matching TRBD2 (6 bases). CDR3 nucleotide sequence: TGTGCCAGCAGCCCTTGGACTATAACCCAGGGTAATGAGCAGTTCTTC. Its protein product is CASSPWTITQGNEQFF.